This is a list of T cell receptor beta chains from one sample in a study of neurological immune-mediated disorders. TCRdb reanalysed the 5' RACE reads using MiXCR and keeps one entry per CDR3 protein. Of about 74,000 distinct CDR3 sequences listed, less than 5.5% were seen once; the top ten hold less than 7.5%. Sequencing used PBMCs. All receptors derive from a man younger than 35 with multiple sclerosis. Both conserved end residues are part of each CDR3. A D gene is named only where the DNA matches it firmly. The size of a clone is reported for some rows only, either as once, few or many, or as a class for expanded clones.

j_call clone_size v_call d_call cdr3_nt cdr3_aa
TRBJ2-1 NA TRBV20-1 NA TGCAGTGCTAGTCGGGACTTTCAAAATGAGCAGTTCTTC CSASRDFQNEQFF
TRBJ2-1 many TRBV10-3 NA TGTGCCATCAGCCTAGGAGGAGGAGGTTCCTACAATGAGCAGTTCTTC CAISLGGGGSYNEQFF
TRBJ1-5 many TRBV29-1 TRBD1 TGCAGCGTCCTGACAGGGGTGGAAGGACAGCCCCAGCATTTT CSVLTGVEGQPQHF
TRBJ2-2 many TRBV7-3 NA TGTGCCAGCAGCTTAGGTCATAACACCGGGGAGCTGTTTTTT CASSLGHNTGELFF
TRBJ2-5 many TRBV7-3 NA TGTGCCAGCAGCTTAAGCCCTAAAGAGACCCAGTACTTC CASSLSPKETQYF
TRBJ2-5 many TRBV7-6 NA TGTGCCAGCAGCGGCTCCTTAGGGGGGACCCAGTACTTC CASSGSLGGTQYF
TRBJ2-7 many TRBV7-2 TRBD1 TGTGCCAGCAGCTTAGTAACAGGGGGCCAATCCTACGAGCAGTACTTC CASSLVTGGQSYEQYF
TRBJ2-6 many TRBV6-6 TRBD1 TGTGCCAGCAGATCACCGGAGGGACAGGGATCGGGGGCCAACGTCCTGACTTTC CASRSPEGQGSGANVLTF
TRBJ2-1 many TRBV5-6 NA TGTGCCAGCAGCCAGGGACGCTCCTACAATGAGCAGTTCTTC CASSQGRSYNEQFF
TRBJ2-3 few TRBV12-3/TRBV12-4 NA TGTGCCAGCAGTTCAGAAGGTAGCACAGATACGCAGTATTTT CASSSEGSTDTQYF
TRBJ2-1 many TRBV15 TRBD2 TGTGCCACCAGCAGAGATGTCACTAGCGGGAGCGGGGGTGAGCAGTTCTTC CATSRDVTSGSGGEQFF
TRBJ1-2 many TRBV20-1 NA TGCAGTGCTAGATCCGGGACGCGGACCCCCTTC CSARSGTRTPF
TRBJ1-3 NA TRBV5-6 NA TGTGCCAGCAGCTTTGGTCGCGGGTTCTTCTCTGGAAACTCCATATATTTT CASSFGRGFFSGNSIYF
TRBJ2-2 few TRBV19 NA TGTGCCAGTAGTGGCGGATTGGGGGAGCTGTTTTTT CASSGGLGELFF
TRBJ2-1 many TRBV4-3 NA TGCGCCAGCAGCCAAGTCGAGGGCTTGGTTGAGCAGTTCTTC CASSQVEGLVEQFF
TRBJ2-5 many TRBV27 NA TGTGCCAGCAGTTTATCTTCAGGGTACCAAGAGACCCAGTACTTC CASSLSSGYQETQYF
TRBJ2-7 many TRBV27 TRBD2 TGTGCCAGCAGTTTTTTCCGCGGGGGGACCTACGAGCAGTACTTC CASSFFRGGTYEQYF
TRBJ1-6 many TRBV9 NA TGTGCCAGCAGCGTAGCCGGGAATTCACCCCTCCACTTT CASSVAGNSPLHF
TRBJ2-7 many TRBV12-3/TRBV12-4 NA TGTGCCAGCAGTGCTGGACAGAACGAGCAGTACTTC CASSAGQNEQYF
TRBJ1-2 NA TRBV20-1 TRBD1 TGCAGTGCTGTCGGGGACAGCCCGAACTATGGCTACACCTTC CSAVGDSPNYGYTF
TRBJ1-6 few TRBV6-5 TRBD1 TGTGCCAGCAGTTATTCCGGACAGGGAGGTTCACCCCTCAACTTT CASSYSGQGGSPLNF
TRBJ2-7 many TRBV28 NA TGTGCCAGCAGTTCTTTCAGGGACGAGCAGTACTTC CASSSFRDEQYF
TRBJ1-1 many TRBV29-1 NA TGCAGCGGTGCAATGAACACTGAAGCTTTCTTT CSGAMNTEAFF
TRBJ2-1 many TRBV6-4 NA TGTGCCAGCAGTGAGAGGGGTTTAGCCTACAATGAGCAGTTCTTC CASSERGLAYNEQFF
TRBJ1-4 many TRBV15 NA TGTGCCACCAGCAGAGAAAGCGACAGCCCGGAAAAACTGTTTTTT CATSRESDSPEKLFF
TRBJ1-5 many TRBV3-1 NA TGTGCCAGCAGCCAAGATGGGGGGACTCGGCCCCAGAATTTT CASSQDGGTRPQNF
TRBJ2-7 many TRBV20-1 NA TGCAGTGCTAGAGGCGTTGTTGGCTTTGGGGAAGGCTACGAGCAGTACTTC CSARGVVGFGEGYEQYF
TRBJ2-3 many TRBV12-3/TRBV12-4 TRBD1 TGTGCCAGCAGTTCGACAGGGCGCACAGATACGCAGTATTTT CASSSTGRTDTQYF
TRBJ2-1 many TRBV24-1 NA TGTGCCACCAGTGGCCGCCCCAATGAGCAGTTCTTC CATSGRPNEQFF
TRBJ1-4 many TRBV7-9 TRBD1 TGTGCCAGCCGATCGACAGGGGTCACCGGTGTTAATGAAAAACTGTTTTTT CASRSTGVTGVNEKLFF
TRBJ2-1 many TRBV7-2 NA TGTGCCAGCAGCTTATTCGGCAATGAGCAGTTCTTC CASSLFGNEQFF
TRBJ2-1 NA TRBV9 NA TGTGCCAGCAGTGCCCTAAGCGAAACCTCGAATGAGCAGTTCTTC CASSALSETSNEQFF
TRBJ1-5 many TRBV12-5 TRBD1 TGTGCTAGTGGTTTGGGGGACAGTGCCAATCAGCCCCAGAATTTT CASGLGDSANQPQNF
TRBJ2-6 many TRBV9 TRBD2 TGTGCCAGCAGCGCGGGACTAGCGGGGGTCGGGGCCAACGTCCTGACTTTC CASSAGLAGVGANVLTF
TRBJ2-1 many TRBV20-1 NA TGCAGTGCCTTCCACAATGAGCAGTTCTTC CSAFHNEQFF
TRBJ2-5 few TRBV10-3 TRBD2 TGTGCCATCAGTGGTCTAGCGGGAACCGAGACCCAGTACTTC CAISGLAGTETQYF
TRBJ2-2 many TRBV12-3/TRBV12-4 NA TGTGCCAGCAGTCCCGGACAGACCGGGGAGCTGTTTTTT CASSPGQTGELFF
TRBJ2-5 many TRBV18 NA TGTGCCAGCTCACCTAGCAGGCAACAAGAGACCCAGTACTTC CASSPSRQQETQYF
TRBJ1-5 many TRBV20-1 NA TGCAGTGCTAGAGCTGCAGGGCAGGATAGTCAGCCCCAGAATTTT CSARAAGQDSQPQNF
TRBJ2-7 many TRBV3-1 NA TGTGCCAGCAGCCAGTGGGTGCGGGCCTACGAGCAGTACTTC CASSQWVRAYEQYF
TRBJ2-5 many TRBV5-6 NA TGTGCCAGCAGCCCCCTACCATCCTCCCGGGAGACCCAGTACTTC CASSPLPSSRETQYF
TRBJ2-2 many TRBV20-1 NA TGCAGTGCTAGAGAAAGACTCGCGAACACCGGGGAGCTGTTTTTT CSARERLANTGELFF
TRBJ2-3 many TRBV20-1 TRBD2 TGCAGTGCTAGAAAATTGGGAGGGAGGACTAGCGGGACCACAGATACGCAGTATTTT CSARKLGGRTSGTTDTQYF
TRBJ2-2 NA TRBV20-1 NA TGCAGTGCTAGAGATATCCACCCCGGGGAGCTGTTTTTT CSARDIHPGELFF
TRBJ2-2 few TRBV5-1 NA TGCGCCAGCAGCCCAATCTTACAGAGCACCGGGGAGCTGTTTTTT CASSPILQSTGELFF
TRBJ2-3 many TRBV20-1 NA TGCAGTGCTAGAGCAGTTTCGGATACGCAGTATTTT CSARAVSDTQYF
TRBJ2-5 NA TRBV7-2 NA TGTGCCAGCAGCTGGACCGAACAAGAGACCCAGTACTTC CASSWTEQETQYF
TRBJ1-5 many TRBV20-1 NA TGCAGTGCTCCTGCTAAGGGAGGGCATCAGCCCCAGCATTTT CSAPAKGGHQPQHF
TRBJ1-2 many TRBV2 NA TGTGCCAGCAGGGGTCTTTATGGCTACACCTTC CASRGLYGYTF
TRBJ1-2 many TRBV20-1 NA TGCAGTGCTAGAGGCGGGGGGGCGAGCTATGGCTACACCTTC CSARGGGASYGYTF
TRBJ2-7 many TRBV15 NA TGTGCCACCAGCAGGGGAGGGAGAACAGGGTACCACGAGCAGTACTTC CATSRGGRTGYHEQYF
TRBJ1-3 many TRBV5-1 TRBD1 TGCGCCAGCAGCGTCGGGACAGGGGGCTCTGGAAACACCATATATTTT CASSVGTGGSGNTIYF